This TCR beta chain came from a study of neurological immune-mediated disorders (dated by TCRdb to about 2019). About the full investigation: Using UMI-based sequencing, the study compared peripheral blood TCR-beta repertoires from patients with HTLV-I-associated myelopathy (HAM/TSP), patients with multiple sclerosis, and healthy controls. Longitudinal samples, technical triplicates and paired sorted CD4+ and CD8+ T-cell subsets, alongside PBMC samples, were included among the approximately 98 TCR-beta libraries. Each longitudinal HAM/TSP and healthy donor was sampled at 3 time-points spaced at about 3-45 month intervals. The cohort was made up of approximately 69 subjects, consisting of 14 HAM/TSP patients, around 35 multiple sclerosis patients and about 20 healthy controls. Broader findings and caveats from the paper: No identical CDR3 amino acid sequences were shared among expanded clones across subjects, suggesting private TCR-beta repertoires in all groups. TCR clonal expansion was highest in HAM/TSP patients and lowest in MS patients, with MS patients falling below even healthy controls.

cDNA synthesis used template-switch 5'RACE with a primer carrying a 10-nucleotide random unique molecular identifier tagging each TCR transcript. Every sequencing run covered 15-18 subjects and yielded more than 160 million TCR-beta sequences. Total RNA was extracted with the RNeasy kit. Using the KAPA Real-time Library Amplification kit, TCR-beta VDJ regions were amplified with primers for the TCR constant region and the 5'RACE anchor. Sample indexes and Illumina adaptors were added in a first PCR, and a second PCR then increased library yield. After Ampure bead purification, the roughly 650 bp TCR product was size-selected on a 2% E-gel SizeSelection system. Before pooling, library quality was assessed on a Bioanalyzer, concentration was determined with Qubit, and library quantification was performed with the Kapa Library Quantification kit. Libraries were sequenced paired-end 2 x 150 bp on an Illumina HiSeq 2500. To increase sequence diversity, roughly 25-31% phiX was spiked into each library pool. Processing in the source paper ran as follows. The UMI-based MiGEC pipeline processed quality-filtered reads and removed over 80% of raw TCR sequences during error correction. IMGT germline references were used for aligning VDJ genes, and each clonotype was defined as a unique CDR3 amino acid sequence together with its V-J genes. Clonal expansion, Shannon diversity and CDR3 relatedness (CalcPairwiseDistances, ClusterSamples) were evaluated with VDJtools, and phylogenetic trees were built with CLCbio workbench. A clone was classed as expanded if it had 8 or more unique UMIs, a cutoff based on coefficient-of-variation modelling across technical triplicates. The public sequencing data were trimmed at Q25 with fastp and processed into clonotypes with MiXCR by TCRdb, which kept only in-frame beta chains. Here each entry gathers all rows of one CDR3 protein and keeps the most common genes and DNA. The V and J calls reflect TCRdb's pipeline rather than the authors' work. The sample table contains roughly 98,000 distinct CDR3 sequences; only one count was recorded for less than 15% of them. In total, the top ten clones hold 5% of the sample.

Trimming costs V 3 bases and J 10 bases, and their ends lie 18 bases apart. Counted from cysteine to phenylalanine, this CDR3 has 14 amino acids. Solely the CDR3 DNA is kept, with 42 bases framed from the first base. CDR1 SEHNR and CDR2 FQNEAQ are derived from the germline V gene (reference sequence). The time point tag for this specimen amounts to: longitudinal time-point 2. For unsorted PBMC libraries, 2 million PBMCs were used after storage in RNAlater at -80 degrees C until RNA extraction. Peripheral blood was subjected to Ficoll-Hypaque density gradient centrifugation to isolate PBMCs, which were then cryopreserved in liquid nitrogen. Concerning this clonotype itself: Its recognized antigen is unknown. Base qualities were left out, and no much larger clone turns up one base away.

The source of this sequence is a female donor with HTLV-1-associated myelopathy (HAM/TSP). Sequencing was performed on PBMCs. Rearrangement joined TRBV7-9 to TRBJ1-2; a tentative D call is TRBD1 (5 bases match). Read as DNA, the sequence is TGTGCCAGCAGCTTCGTAGGGACTGGGGTCGTCTACACCTTC. This is translated as CASSFVGTGVVYTF. Reference TRBV7-9 and TRBJ1-2 proteins supply the regions before and after the CDR3; the full variable domain is: DTGVSQNPRHKITKRGQNVTFRCDPISEHNRLYWYRQTLGQGPEFLTYFQNEAQLEKSRLLSDRFSAERPKGSFSTLEIQRTEQGDSAMYLCASSFVGTGVVYTFGSGTRLTVV.